This TCR beta chain was captured by sequencing in a study of HIV-infected patients and healthy controls. Study-wide results and caveats: Significantly higher mean Gini indices appeared in HIV-infected repertoires, possibly reflecting oligoclonality. Diversity differences between study cohorts were not due to their slight age and sex differences. CDR3 sharing between individuals was lower in HIV-infected patients than in healthy controls.

This clonotype is judged medium-sized. What it recognizes is unknown. All unsorted peripheral T cells were captured because whole blood was used without fractionation. Alpha and beta constant-region primers primed reverse transcription of around 500 ng RNA. Using multiplexing indices, alpha and beta chain libraries were generated apart by chain-specific third strand synthesis. TCRdb re-analysed the 5' RACE reads in MiXCR, keeping a single row per CDR3 protein. The profile shows some 13,000 distinct CDR3 sequences, roughly a tenth of them singletons. The CDR3 spans 13 residues. The ends were cut back, 5 bases at V and 3 bases at J, with 10 bases in the middle. Looked up from germline, CDR1 is MNHNS and CDR2 is SASEGT.

The V gene is TRBV6-1, the J gene TRBJ1-1; D is ambiguous. Specimen: blood. The TCR was taken from an adult in good health. The chain's CDR3 is CASSKIVDTEAFF. Here the CDR3 DNA reads TGTGCCAGCAGTAAAATTGTGGACACTGAAGCTTTCTTT.